This T cell receptor (beta chain) is from a study of follicular helper T cells after annual influenza vaccination. Survey level resolution was used for TCRB sequencing. TCRdb's copy holds only in-frame clones and misses some; the assay was immunoSEQ multiplex PCR. The table records about 4,900 clones, 75% to 85% of them present only once. The germline V gene encodes CDR1 SGHTS and CDR2 YDEGEE. The CDR3 runs to 18 residues. V was cut by 2 bases and J by 0 bases, with 20 bases left in between. Time point meaning: 2015-2016 season, 7 days after influenza vaccination. The chain carries TRBV5-8 and TRBJ1-1; D uncertain. This specimen consisted of CXCR5+ CD38- circulating T follicular helper cells from blood, obtained 7 days after influenza vaccination. Stated subset: circulating Tfh, non-naive CD4+CXCR5+PD-1+ (ICOS+CD38+ or ICOS-CD38-). The receptor was derived from an adult who received the influenza vaccine. The CDR3 bases are TGTGCCAGCAGCTTAAGGAATAGGGTCCTGTTTATGAACACTGAAGCTTTCTTT. Translating gives CASSLRNRVLFMNTEAFF.